The clone carrying this TCR beta chain was recorded only once. What it binds is unknown. Clones were sequenced by immunoSEQ multiplex PCR, and TCRdb holds only the in-frame ones, with some missing. The table records over 150,000 clones, approximately 94% of them present only once. The data originate from a study of OX40 agonist ivuxolimab in advanced cancers. On the study more broadly: Among those treated, three patients had partial responses, one with hepatocellular carcinoma and two with cutaneous melanoma.

Study-level points and caveats: In general, CD8+ T cells held more expanded clones than CD4+ did, on average. Nonresponders, in some cases, also had low normalized T-cell clonal expansion.

This specimen was CD4+ or CD8+ T cells sorted from blood, taken in a trial of the OX40 agonist ivuxolimab. The TCR originated in an adult with an advanced solid tumor such as melanoma, head and neck, liver or kidney cancer.

CDR3 sequence reads: CASRADPSNQPQHF. CDR3 nucleotide sequence: TGCGCCAGCCGGGCGGATCCTAGCAATCAGCCCCAGCATTTT. The rearrangement uses TRBV5-1 and TRBJ1-5, with D unresolved. Trimming took off 7 bases at V and 0 bases at J, with 11 bases between the two ends. The CDR3 length is 14 residues. CDR1 and CDR2 (germline): SGHRS, YFSETQ. The full variable domain, rest sourced from reference TRBV5-1 and TRBJ1-5, is KAGVTQTPRYLIKTRGQQVTLSCSPISGHRSVSWYQQTPGQGLQFLFEYFSETQRNKGNFPGRFSGRQFSNSRSEMNVSTLELGDSALYLCASRADPSNQPQHFGDGTRLSIL.